This is a list of T cell receptor beta chains from one sample in a study of CDR3 diversity in severe acne. TCRdb re-analysed the PCR reads in MiXCR, keeping a single row per CDR3 protein. The profile shows about 85,000 distinct CDR3 sequences, 45% to 50% of them singletons. The sample taken for sequencing was blood. These receptors originate from a male donor in good health, serving as a control. Each CDR3 is given with its conserved first and last residue. The D gene is left open where the match is weak. Clone size is given for some rows only: seen once, a few or many times, or a class if the clone is expanded.

j_call,d_call,clone_size,v_call,cdr3_nt,cdr3_aa
TRBJ2-1,TRBD2,-,TRBV7-9,TGTGCCAGCAGCTTAGCTTCTAGCGGCTCCTACAATGAGCAGTTCTTC,CASSLASSGSYNEQFF
TRBJ1-1,TRBD1,few,TRBV6-1,TGTGCCATATGGGGACCGGGACAGGGGAACACTGAAGCTTTCTTT,CAIWGPGQGNTEAFF
TRBJ2-1,-,-,TRBV7-2,TGTGCCAGCAGCAGCTCGAAGTGGGATGAGCAGTTCTTC,CASSSSKWDEQFF
TRBJ1-6,TRBD1,-,TRBV3-1,TGTGCCAGTCGGACAGGGGGAGATTCACCCCTCCACTTT,CASRTGGDSPLHF
TRBJ2-3,TRBD2,many,TRBV7-9,TGTGCCAGCAGCCTACTAGCGGGGGATACGCAGTATTTT,CASSLLAGDTQYF
TRBJ2-5,TRBD2,few,TRBV9,TGTGCCAGCAGCCCGGGGGGTAGGGCCGAGACCCAGTACTTC,CASSPGGRAETQYF
TRBJ1-4,-,many,TRBV6-6,TGTGCCAGCAGCGGAAATGAAAAACTGTTTTTT,CASSGNEKLFF
TRBJ2-5,-,many,TRBV5-1,TGCGCCAGCAGCTTGGCCGGGGCAGCCCAAGAGACCCAGTACTTC,CASSLAGAAQETQYF
TRBJ2-5,TRBD2,-,TRBV20-1,TGCAGTGCTAGATATAGCGGGATACCGCAAGAGACCCAGTACTTC,CSARYSGIPQETQYF
TRBJ2-3,TRBD2,-,TRBV10-3,TGTGCCATCGATAGCGGGCAAACAGATACGCAGTATTTT,CAIDSGQTDTQYF
TRBJ1-1,-,medium-sized,TRBV7-8,TGTGCCAGCAGCTTAAGGTCGGGGCGGGGGAACACTGAAGCTTTCTTT,CASSLRSGRGNTEAFF
TRBJ2-7,-,medium-sized,TRBV10-3,TGTGCCATCAGTGGTCGGGGGATTACGGGAAACGAGCAGTACTTC,CAISGRGITGNEQYF
TRBJ2-5,TRBD2,-,TRBV7-8,TGTGCCAGCAGCTTAAGGGTAGCGGGAGGGGCGACCCAAGAGACCCAGTACTTC,CASSLRVAGGATQETQYF
TRBJ1-2,TRBD1,-,TRBV24-1,TGTGCCAGCAGCCCGACAGGGGAGGACTTGGGTGGCTACACCTTC,CASSPTGEDLGGYTF
TRBJ1-1,TRBD1,-,TRBV25-1,TGTGCCAGCAGTGAATCACAGGGGCGAGCTTTCTTT,CASSESQGRAFF
TRBJ2-3,TRBD2,few,TRBV7-8,TGTGCCAGCAGCTTCCGGACTAGCGGGAGTGGGACAGATACGCAGTATTTT,CASSFRTSGSGTDTQYF
TRBJ2-3,-,-,TRBV24-1,TGTGCCACCAGTGGGGGTAGAGAGCAGTATTTT,CATSGGREQYF
TRBJ1-1,TRBD1,-,TRBV6-5,TGTGCCAGCAGTTACTCGGGGACAGGGGACGACGAAGCTTTCTTT,CASSYSGTGDDEAFF
TRBJ2-7,TRBD1,-,TRBV7-9,TGTGCCAGCAGCTATCCGGGACAGGGGACTTACGAGCAGTACTTC,CASSYPGQGTYEQYF
TRBJ2-7,TRBD2,-,TRBV5-1,TGCGCCAGCAGCTTGGTTGAGGTAGCGGGAGCGCGGGAGCAGTACTTC,CASSLVEVAGAREQYF
TRBJ1-2,TRBD1,many,TRBV14,TGTGCCAGCAGCCCACAGGGGATCTATGGCTACACCTTC,CASSPQGIYGYTF
TRBJ2-2,TRBD2,-,TRBV4-2,TGTGCCAGCAGCCAAGTCGTCGGGAGGGACACCGGGGAGCTGTTTTTT,CASSQVVGRDTGELFF
TRBJ1-2,-,-,TRBV6-1,TGTGCCAGCATGGGGCAGGGGAACTATGGCTACACCTTC,CASMGQGNYGYTF
TRBJ1-4,TRBD1,-,TRBV5-5,TGTGCCAGCACTCGACAGGGGTGGAGGAGAGAAAAACTGTTTTTT,CASTRQGWRREKLFF
TRBJ2-7,-,-,TRBV20-1,TGCAGTGCAGACCGTTGGGAGACCACCTACGAGCAGTACTTC,CSADRWETTYEQYF
TRBJ1-1,TRBD1,few,TRBV20-1,TGCAGTGCTCCCCGGACAGGCGAGAGCTCGGCTTTCTTT,CSAPRTGESSAFF
TRBJ2-7,TRBD2,-,TRBV15,TGTGCCACGGGGTCGGGAGGGCCTTGGTACGAGCAGTACTTC,CATGSGGPWYEQYF
TRBJ1-3,-,-,TRBV6-6,TGTGCCAGCACGCGGGACACCATATATTTT,CASTRDTIYF
TRBJ2-5,TRBD1,-,TRBV29-1,TGCAGCGTTGAAGGGACAGGGGAGACCCAGTACTTC,CSVEGTGETQYF
TRBJ1-2,-,-,TRBV19,TGTGCCAGTAGTAGTGGACAGCTACTTAACTATGGCTACACCTTC,CASSSGQLLNYGYTF
TRBJ2-7,-,few,TRBV6-6,TGTGCCAGCAGTTACTCGCGGGGGCAGAGTTACGAGCAGTACTTC,CASSYSRGQSYEQYF
TRBJ2-7,TRBD2,few,TRBV7-6,TGTGCCAGCAGCCCTGAGACTAGCGGATCCTACGAGCAGTACTTC,CASSPETSGSYEQYF
TRBJ2-2,TRBD1,medium-sized,TRBV24-1,TGTGCCACCAGTGATATCTACAGGGGGAACACCGGGGAGCTGTTTTTT,CATSDIYRGNTGELFF
TRBJ2-5,TRBD1,-,TRBV7-6,TGTGCCAGCAGCCCAACAGGGGGGTGGCCGGGTCAAGAGACCCAGTACTTC,CASSPTGGWPGQETQYF
TRBJ1-5,-,many,TRBV2,TGTGCCAGCAGTTTCCAGGGGTATAGCAATCAGCCCCAGCATTTT,CASSFQGYSNQPQHF
TRBJ1-6,-,many,TRBV15,TGTGCCACCAGCAGGGGACATGTGGATACACCCCTCCACTTT,CATSRGHVDTPLHF
TRBJ2-1,TRBD2,many,TRBV9,TGTGCCAGCAGCCCCAGGACTAGCGGGGGACGGAATGAGCAGTTCTTC,CASSPRTSGGRNEQFF
TRBJ2-2,-,-,TRBV5-1,TGCGTCAGCAGCTTGTATGAGGGATGGGCCGGGGAGCTGTTTTTT,CVSSLYEGWAGELFF
TRBJ2-7,TRBD2,-,TRBV10-3,TGTGCCATCAGTGGGTCTAGCGGGAGATCCGAGCAGTACTTC,CAISGSSGRSEQYF
TRBJ1-2,-,-,TRBV10-3,TGTGCCAGCAGTTACGATGTCGGGCAGGGGCTTGGGGGCTACACCTTC,CASSYDVGQGLGGYTF
TRBJ2-1,TRBD1,-,TRBV5-1,TGCGCCAGCAGCTTGGGTGGGACAGGGGCCTACAATGAGCAGTTCTTC,CASSLGGTGAYNEQFF
TRBJ2-2,TRBD2,-,TRBV10-2,TGCGCCAGCAGGTTAGCGGGGGAGAACACCGGGGAGCTGTCTTGG,CASRLAGENTGELSW
TRBJ1-5,TRBD1,-,TRBV25-1,TGTGCCAGCAGTGAGGCAGGGGGAAGGCAGCCCCAGCATTTT,CASSEAGGRQPQHF